This T cell receptor delta chain appears in the sequencing data of a study of delta chain sequences of gamma delta T cells (dated by TCRdb to the late 2010s). The library came from 5' RACE. Sequencing relied on an Illumina MiSeq. For TCRdb, the public reads were processed anew by CATT, and duplicate DNA sequences were folded into one row. The table for this sample lists under 2,500 delta-chain clones; over 25% of them were counted only once. The leading ten clones occupy approximately 15% of the sample. This clone qualifies as medium-sized (0.01 to 0.1%). The specificity of this receptor is unknown. Base quality data are lacking; no much larger clone is found one base away. The sequencing input was either unsorted cells or a sorted T cell fraction (not recorded which). The TCR comes from a human donor in good health.

For the CDR3, the sequence is CACDPILGDTREYTDKLIF. The bases read TGTGCCTGTGACCCAATACTGGGGGATACGCGGGAGTACACCGATAAACTCATCTTT. Recombination connected TRDV2 to TRDJ1; 13 bases in the junction line up with TRDD3. Per the germline V gene, GEAIGNYY is the CDR1 and EKD is the CDR2. Counted from cysteine to phenylalanine, this CDR3 has 19 amino acids. This entry keeps only the CDR3 DNA: 57 bases, framed from base 1. Clipping removes 3 bases from V and 0 bases from J, with 12 as the unmatched junction base count.